The present T cell receptor (beta chain) was sequenced within a study of blood T cell repertoires in COVID-19. On the study more broadly: Some COVID-19 samples were acute and others convalescent; all came from the United States, Italy and Spain.

This clone came up a few times. Source study methods: Estimation of nucleated cell counts relied on the amplification of reference gene primers. TCRdb's copy holds only in-frame clones and misses some; the assay was immunoSEQ multiplex PCR. V, J and clone size are taken as reported in that table, and D and trimming were inferred from the DNA itself. The table includes about 73,000 clones, about 91% detected once. Trimming stripped 2 bases from V and 2 bases from J, with 12 bases between. This CDR3 is built from 15 residues. The germline V gene encodes CDR1 SEHNR and CDR2 FQNEAQ (reference sequence). This chain connects TRBV7-9 to TRBJ1-2, with D possibly matching TRBD1 (6 bases). This clonotype was obtained from a man older than 75 with acute or convalescent COVID-19. Sequencing used peripheral blood. The CDR3 spells CASSLKQGINYGYTF. CDR3 DNA sequence: TGTGCCAGCAGCTTAAAGCAGGGGATCAACTATGGCTACACCTTC.